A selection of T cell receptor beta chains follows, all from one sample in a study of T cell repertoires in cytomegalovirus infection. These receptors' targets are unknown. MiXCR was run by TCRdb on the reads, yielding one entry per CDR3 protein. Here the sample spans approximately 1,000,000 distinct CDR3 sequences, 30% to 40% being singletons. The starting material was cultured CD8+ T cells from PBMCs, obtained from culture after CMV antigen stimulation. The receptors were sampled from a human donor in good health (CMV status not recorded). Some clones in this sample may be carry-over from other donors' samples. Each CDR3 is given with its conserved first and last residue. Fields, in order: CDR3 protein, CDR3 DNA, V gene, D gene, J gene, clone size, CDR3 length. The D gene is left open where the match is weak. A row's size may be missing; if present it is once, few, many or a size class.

CDR3 protein: CASSFSLAVHTDTQYF; CDR3 DNA: TGTGCCAGCAGTTTCTCCCTAGCGGTCCACACAGATACGCAGTATTTT; V gene: TRBV27; D gene: TRBD2; J gene: TRBJ2-3; clone size: -; CDR3 length: 16
CDR3 protein: CASSLFDSVKPRGESSEQYF; CDR3 DNA: TGTGCCAGCAGCTTATTTGATTCTGTTAAGCCCAGAGGGGAGTCAAGCGAGCAGTACTTC; V gene: TRBV7-8; D gene: -; J gene: TRBJ2-7; clone size: many; CDR3 length: 20
CDR3 protein: CATSDYRVRSYNEQFF; CDR3 DNA: TGTGCCACCAGTGATTACAGGGTTCGCTCCTACAATGAGCAGTTCTTC; V gene: TRBV24-1; D gene: -; J gene: TRBJ2-1; clone size: -; CDR3 length: 16
CDR3 protein: CASSYSIGETQYF; CDR3 DNA: TGTGCCAGCAGTTACTCAATAGGAGAGACCCAGTACTTC; V gene: TRBV6-8; D gene: -; J gene: TRBJ2-5; clone size: -; CDR3 length: 13
CDR3 protein: CASSFRREETQYF; CDR3 DNA: TGTGCCAGCAGCTTTCGGAGGGAGGAGACCCAGTACTTC; V gene: TRBV12-3/TRBV12-4; D gene: -; J gene: TRBJ2-5; clone size: -; CDR3 length: 13
CDR3 protein: CASSASRGLLYGYTF; CDR3 DNA: TGTGCCAGCAGTGCATCCAGGGGGCTCCTCTATGGCTACACCTTC; V gene: TRBV12-3/TRBV12-4; D gene: TRBD1; J gene: TRBJ1-2; clone size: few; CDR3 length: 15
CDR3 protein: CASCMTGPGSGYTF; CDR3 DNA: TGTGCCAGCTGCATGACAGGGCCAGGGTCTGGCTACACCTTC; V gene: TRBV12-3/TRBV12-4; D gene: TRBD1; J gene: TRBJ1-2; clone size: -; CDR3 length: 14
CDR3 protein: CASTQGGAGIAFF; CDR3 DNA: TGTGCCAGCACCCAAGGGGGCGCGGGGATAGCTTTCTTT; V gene: TRBV7-6; D gene: TRBD1; J gene: TRBJ1-1; clone size: -; CDR3 length: 13
CDR3 protein: CSASSGVNEQFF; CDR3 DNA: TGCAGTGCCTCCTCGGGGGTGAATGAGCAGTTCTTC; V gene: TRBV20-1; D gene: -; J gene: TRBJ2-1; clone size: few; CDR3 length: 12
CDR3 protein: CASSLWGDDEFTGELFF; CDR3 DNA: TGTGCCAGCAGTTTATGGGGGGACGACGAATTCACCGGGGAGCTGTTTTTT; V gene: TRBV12-3/TRBV12-4; D gene: -; J gene: TRBJ2-2; clone size: few; CDR3 length: 17
CDR3 protein: CASSPAPAGPNEQFF; CDR3 DNA: TGTGCCAGCAGTCCCGCCCCAGCGGGACCCAATGAGCAGTTCTTC; V gene: TRBV6-5; D gene: TRBD2; J gene: TRBJ2-1; clone size: few; CDR3 length: 15
CDR3 protein: CASSTDRNQPQHF; CDR3 DNA: TGTGCCAGCAGCACAGACAGGAATCAGCCCCAGCATTTT; V gene: TRBV7-1; D gene: -; J gene: TRBJ1-5; clone size: -; CDR3 length: 13
CDR3 protein: CASSGHAYSNQPQHF; CDR3 DNA: TGCGCCAGCAGCGGACACGCTTATAGCAATCAGCCCCAGCATTTT; V gene: TRBV4-1; D gene: -; J gene: TRBJ1-5; clone size: few; CDR3 length: 15
CDR3 protein: CASSYSALDGADTQYF; CDR3 DNA: TGTGCCAGCAGTTACTCCGCGTTGGATGGGGCAGATACGCAGTATTTT; V gene: TRBV6-5; D gene: -; J gene: TRBJ2-3; clone size: many; CDR3 length: 16
CDR3 protein: CASSLGAYSPLHF; CDR3 DNA: TGTGCCAGCAGCTTAGGGGCTTATTCACCCCTCCACTTT; V gene: TRBV7-6; D gene: -; J gene: TRBJ1-6; clone size: -; CDR3 length: 13
CDR3 protein: CASSVGGTITDTQYF; CDR3 DNA: TGTGCCAGCAGCGTAGGGGGAACTATCACAGATACGCAGTATTTT; V gene: TRBV9; D gene: -; J gene: TRBJ2-3; clone size: once; CDR3 length: 15
CDR3 protein: CASSLEGARGTDTQYF; CDR3 DNA: TGTGCCAGCAGCTTAGAGGGGGCCCGGGGCACAGATACGCAGTATTTT; V gene: TRBV11-3; D gene: -; J gene: TRBJ2-3; clone size: -; CDR3 length: 16
CDR3 protein: CASSRQGFGTDTQYF; CDR3 DNA: TGTGCCAGCAGCAGACAGGGATTCGGCACAGATACGCAGTATTTT; V gene: TRBV27; D gene: TRBD1; J gene: TRBJ2-3; clone size: -; CDR3 length: 15